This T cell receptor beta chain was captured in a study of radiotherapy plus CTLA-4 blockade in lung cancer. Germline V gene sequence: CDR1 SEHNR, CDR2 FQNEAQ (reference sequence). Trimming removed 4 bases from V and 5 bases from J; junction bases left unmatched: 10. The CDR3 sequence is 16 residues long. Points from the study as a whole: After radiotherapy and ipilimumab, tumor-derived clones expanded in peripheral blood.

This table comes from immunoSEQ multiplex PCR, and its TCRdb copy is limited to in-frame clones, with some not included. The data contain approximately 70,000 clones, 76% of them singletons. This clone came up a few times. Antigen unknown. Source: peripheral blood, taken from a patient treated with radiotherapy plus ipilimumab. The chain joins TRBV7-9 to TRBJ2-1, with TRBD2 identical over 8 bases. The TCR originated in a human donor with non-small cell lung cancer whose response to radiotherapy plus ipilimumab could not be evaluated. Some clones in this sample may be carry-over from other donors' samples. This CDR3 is CASSSRGGGPNNEQFF. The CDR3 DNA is TGTGCCAGCAGCTCCCGAGGCGGGGGGCCAAACAATGAGCAGTTCTTC. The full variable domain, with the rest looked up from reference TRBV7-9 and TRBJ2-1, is DTGVSQNPRHKITKRGQNVTFRCDPISEHNRLYWYRQTLGQGPEFLTYFQNEAQLEKSRLLSDRFSAERPKGSFSTLEIQRTEQGDSAMYLCASSSRGGGPNNEQFFGPGTRLTVL.